This T cell receptor (beta chain) was documented in a study of cytomegalovirus exposure and HLA in healthy donors. Overall study results and limits: Rare TCR sequences dominated, though some public TCRs recurred in many donors.

The primer mix had 60 Vbeta and 13 Jbeta primers. Clones were read by immunoSEQ multiplex PCR, and TCRdb kept only the in-frame ones, dropping some. The sample has more than 85,000 clones; around 70% are singletons. The sample holds a few counts of this clone. Its target is unknown. The J segment lost 4 bases and the V segment lost 3 bases, leaving 4 bases of the junction unmatched. This CDR3 has 17 amino acids. From germline, CDR1 is MNHNS and CDR2 SASEGT. The sequence was collected from a man aged 30 to 45 in good health and CMV-seronegative. The specimen sequenced was PBMCs. V and J are TRBV6-1 and TRBJ2-2; 14 nucleotides line up with TRBD2. The CDR3 region has the DNA TGTGCCAGCAGTGAGGGACTAGCGGGAGTTCGCACCGGGGAGCTGTTTTTT. It is translated as CASSEGLAGVRTGELFF.